Described below is a single T cell receptor (beta chain) sequence and its context. Its antigen is undetermined. This record comes from a study of early T cells in non-severe SARS-CoV-2 infection. General study results and limits: Using VDJdb, the matching emphasized anti-spike CD8 responses while missing private and CD4 specificities.

Researchers tagged individual cDNA molecules with unique molecular identifiers. TCRdb re-derived calls from the 5' RACE reads in MiXCR, one entry per CDR3 protein. The sample comprises tens of thousands of distinct CDR3 sequences, around 12% of which are singletons, and roughly 16% rests with the top ten. The CDR3 length is 15 residues. V shed 2 bases and J shed 4 bases, with 12 bases lying between them. Germline V lookup: CDR1 SGHTA, CDR2 FQGTGA. The chain joins TRBV7-3 to TRBJ2-1; D gene unclear. This receptor was taken from an adult who was a healthcare worker with PCR-confirmed SARS-CoV-2 infection or an uninfected control (not recorded which). The donor label of this sample is uncertain. This material consisted of whole blood, taken at baseline. The CDR3 reads CASSLSGGAYNEQFF. The CDR3 coding sequence is TGTGCCAGCAGCTTATCTGGCGGAGCGTACAATGAGCAGTTCTTC.